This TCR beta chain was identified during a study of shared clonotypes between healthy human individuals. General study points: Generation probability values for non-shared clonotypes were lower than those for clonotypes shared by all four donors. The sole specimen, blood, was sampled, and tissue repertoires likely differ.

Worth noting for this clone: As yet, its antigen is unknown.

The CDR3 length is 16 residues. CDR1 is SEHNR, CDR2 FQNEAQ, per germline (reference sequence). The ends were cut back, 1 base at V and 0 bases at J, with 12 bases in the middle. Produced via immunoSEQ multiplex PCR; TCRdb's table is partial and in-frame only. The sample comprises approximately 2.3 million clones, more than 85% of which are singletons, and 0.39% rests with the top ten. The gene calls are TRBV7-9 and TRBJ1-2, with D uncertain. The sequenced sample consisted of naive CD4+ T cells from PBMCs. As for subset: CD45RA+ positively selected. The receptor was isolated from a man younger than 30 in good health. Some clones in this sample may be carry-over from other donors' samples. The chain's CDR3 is CASSLGGVGANYGYTF. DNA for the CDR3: TGTGCCAGCAGCTTAGGCGGGGTCGGAGCTAACTATGGCTACACCTTC.